This record looks at one TCR beta chain sequence and its context. This record belongs to a study of blood T cell repertoires in COVID-19. TCRdb's table, derived via immunoSEQ multiplex PCR, lists solely in-frame clones and lacks some. The data show roughly 130,000 clones, roughly 80% seen once. The sequencing sample was made of peripheral blood. The clonotype was recovered from a woman aged 25 to 39 who had recovered from COVID-19.

In DNA form, the CDR3 reads TGTGCCAGCAGCTCAAAAGAGACCCAGTACTTC. This gives the protein CASSSKETQYF. This chain uses TRBV11-2 with TRBJ2-5, with D uncertain. This CDR3 spans 11 amino acids. CDR1 is SGHAT, CDR2 FQNNGV, per germline. The V gene lost 4 bases and the J gene lost 3 bases, with 3 bases spanning the gap. The entire variable domain, with the rest obtained from reference TRBV11-2 and TRBJ2-5, is as follows: EAGVAQSPRYKIIEKRQSVAFWCNPISGHATLYWYQQILGQGPKLLIQFQNNGVVDDSQLPKDRFSAERLKGVDSTLKIQPAKLEDSAVYLCASSSKETQYFGPGTRLLVL.